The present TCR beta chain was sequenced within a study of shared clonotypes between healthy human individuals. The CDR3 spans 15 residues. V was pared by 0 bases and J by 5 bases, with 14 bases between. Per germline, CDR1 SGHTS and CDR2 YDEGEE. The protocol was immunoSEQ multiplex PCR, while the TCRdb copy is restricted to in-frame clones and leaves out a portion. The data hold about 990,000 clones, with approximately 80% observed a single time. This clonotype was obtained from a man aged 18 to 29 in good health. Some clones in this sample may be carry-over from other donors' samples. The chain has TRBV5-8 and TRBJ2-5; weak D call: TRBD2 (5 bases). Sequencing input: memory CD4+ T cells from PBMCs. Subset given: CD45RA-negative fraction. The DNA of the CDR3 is TGTGCCAGCAGCTTGGAACCCCAGCGGTGGGAGACCCAGTACTTC. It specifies CASSLEPQRWETQYF. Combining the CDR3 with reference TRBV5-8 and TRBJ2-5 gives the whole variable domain EAGVTQSPTHLIKTRGQQATLRCSPISGHTSVYWYQQALGLGLQFLLWYDEGEERNRGNFPPRFSGRQFPNYSSELNVNALELEDSALYLCASSLEPQRWETQYFGPGTRLLVL.